This T cell receptor beta chain was captured by sequencing in a study of T cells in Graves' hyperthyroidism and ophthalmopathy. From RNA transcripts, TCR beta CDR3 regions were amplified. An initial round of RT-PCR targeting the TCR CDR3 relied on the HTBI primer set. TCRdb fed the multiplex PCR reads into MiXCR, producing one record per CDR3 protein. The sample shows 250,000 or so distinct CDR3 sequences, over 15% of them seen only once. The study's findings and limits: Blood also carried most thyroid clonotypes expanded above 0.001.

CDR1 is SGHKS, CDR2 YYEKEE, per germline (reference sequence). This CDR3 spans 15 amino acids. V was shortened by 4 bases and J by 7 bases, with 17 bases between the two germline ends. In its sample, this clonotype was seen many times. Its cognate antigen is unknown. Sequencing was carried out using blood. The clonotype originates from a woman aged 18-35 years with Graves' ophthalmopathy. The V and J genes are TRBV5-5 and TRBJ1-4; D is ambiguous. The CDR3 sequence is CASSPTDFSVEKLFF. The CDR3 DNA reads TGTGCCAGCAGCCCGACGGACTTTTCCGTTGAAAAACTGTTTTTT.